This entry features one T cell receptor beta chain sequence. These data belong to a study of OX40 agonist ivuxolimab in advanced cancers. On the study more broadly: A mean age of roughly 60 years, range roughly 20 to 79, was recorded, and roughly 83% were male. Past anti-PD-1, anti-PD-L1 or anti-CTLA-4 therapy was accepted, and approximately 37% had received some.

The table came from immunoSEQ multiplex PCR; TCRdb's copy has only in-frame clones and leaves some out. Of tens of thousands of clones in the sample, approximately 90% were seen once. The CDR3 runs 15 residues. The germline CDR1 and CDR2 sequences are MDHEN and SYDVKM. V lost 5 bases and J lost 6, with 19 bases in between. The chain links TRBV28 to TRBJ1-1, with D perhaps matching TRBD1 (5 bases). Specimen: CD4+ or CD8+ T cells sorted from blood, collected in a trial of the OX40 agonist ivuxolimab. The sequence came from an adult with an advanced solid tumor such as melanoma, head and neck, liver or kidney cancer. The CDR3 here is CASSPDRARGAEAFF. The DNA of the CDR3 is TGTGCCAGCAGTCCCGACCGAGCCCGGGGGGCTGAAGCTTTCTTT.